The rows below give T cell receptor beta chains drawn from one sample of a study of T cell changes during pregnancy in multiple sclerosis. Some clones are missing from TCRdb's copy, which holds only in-frame ones; the method was immunoSEQ multiplex PCR. The sample contains 30,000 to 35,000 clones, about 90% of which appear only once. Sequences were derived from CD4+ T cells from peripheral blood mononuclear cells, sampled in the third trimester of pregnancy. These receptors were collected from a female donor in good health, enrolled as a control in a pregnancy study. Both conserved end residues are part of each CDR3.

>TRBV4-3|18
CASSQMGQGAVWGGELFF
>TRBV5-4|16
CASSLPSGYDTDTQYF
>TRBV9|14
CASSVGQGTYEQYF
>TRBV7-9|13
CASSLAPGQESFF
>TRBV18|13
CASSRETNQPQHF
>TRBV6-1|16
CASSADRGYSTDTQYF
>TRBV5-1|15
CASSPGQGASYEQYF
>TRBV6-5|15
CASSYQGGSFYGQYF
>TRBV7-2|13
CASSLPGLDIQYF
>TRBV19|16
CASSIQTGTHTDTQYF
>TRBV5-1|14
CASSPGLNADTQYF
>TRBV9|14
CASSVGQGNTEAFF
>TRBV11-3|15
CASSLVQGKNNEQFF
>TRBV5-1|13
CASSSGVLQTQYF
>TRBV2|16
CANQVGGTDGFYGYTF
>TRBV5-1|13
CASAYQGYTEAFF
>TRBV7-9|14
CASSLQGARDEQYF
>TRBV6-5|15
CASSPDRIGSMGYTF
>TRBV27|15
CASSLSSGVNTEAFF
>TRBV6-1|14
CASSRGQGRYEQYF
>TRBV11-2|14
CASSLLAGVNEQYF
>TRBV4-3|12
CASSQTGRGYTF
>TRBV19|13
CASILSFGETQYF
>TRBV6-5|16
CASSSGRTGMSTEAFF
>TRBV27|15
CASSSPRQLNTEAFF
>TRBV30|20
CAWSKHAGTSGLWGANVLTF
>TRBV6-6|13
CASSRQDNQPQHF
>TRBV20-1|10
CSAREGGAFF
>TRBV10-1|15
CASSRTSGFTDTQYF